This TCR beta chain was sequenced in a study of blood T cell repertoires in COVID-19. About the research overall: COVID-19 samples, acute and convalescent, were from the United States, Italy and Spain.

Cohort assignment relied on participant-reported clinical history. Before they entered the study, exposed participants had met a COVID-19 case within 2 weeks. Under the authors' procedure: Reference gene primer amplification gave nucleated cell count estimates. The data were produced by immunoSEQ multiplex PCR, yet TCRdb's version contains in-frame clones alone and is incomplete. From that table come the V and J calls and clone size; the DNA was used to work out D and trimming. The profile shows 130,000 to 150,000 clones, around 83% of them singletons. The receptor's source is a woman aged 50 to 60 who had been exposed to COVID-19. The sample consisted of PBMCs or T cells enriched from blood (not recorded which).

CDR3 coding DNA: TGTGCCAGCCTTCTCGACAGGCGGGGGAGCACTGAAGCTTTCTTT. This encodes CASLLDRRGSTEAFF. The chain has TRBV2 and TRBJ1-1, with D possibly matching TRBD1 (6 bases). The CDR3 is made up of 15 amino acids. Per the germline V gene, CDR1 is SNHLY and CDR2 is FYNNEI. V gave up 8 bases and J gave up 4 bases, with 20 bases separating them.